These 7 T cell receptor beta chains originate from one sample sequenced in a study of cytomegalovirus exposure and HLA in healthy donors. Primers included in the PCR were 60 Vbeta and 13 Jbeta primers. Libraries were prepared by immunoSEQ multiplex PCR; TCRdb keeps only in-frame clonotypes and omits some of them. The sample lists approximately 52,000 clones; 77% were seen once. Sequenced sample: PBMCs. The receptors here all came from a female donor in good health and CMV-seronegative.

The chain combines TRBV5-5 with TRBJ1-1; 7 positions match TRBD1. V shed 3 bases and J 0 bases; nucleotides not matched to a gene: 2. Germline CDR1 is SGHKS and CDR2 is YYEKEE (reference sequence). The CDR3 extends over 14 amino acids. CDR3 in amino acids: CASSWGQMNTEAFF. CDR3 nucleotide sequence: TGTGCCAGCAGCTGGGGACAGATGAACACTGAAGCTTTCTTT.

In DNA form, the CDR3 reads TGTGCCAGCAGCCGACGGGACAGTTACGAGCAGTACTTC. Encoded protein: CASSRRDSYEQYF. The chain is built from TRBV7-8 and TRBJ2-7; TRBD1 agrees at 7 bases. The CDR3 runs 13 residues. Germline V CDR1 and CDR2: SGHVS, FQNEAQ. The V segment lost 5 bases and the J segment 4 bases; nucleotides outside the gene matches: 5.

This clone was picked up a small number of times. The chain joins TRBV27 to TRBJ2-7; D remains ambiguous. The CDR3 covers 12 residues. Germline V gives CDR1 MNHEY, CDR2 SMNVEV (reference sequence). The V and J ends lost 3 bases and 2 bases respectively, with 5 bases between them. The CDR3 spells CASSLCTYEQYF. The CDR3 nucleotides are TGTGCCAGCAGTTTGTGTACCTACGAGCAGTACTTC.

This clone was observed once. The chain joins TRBV4-2 to TRBJ2-7; D might be TRBD2 (6 bases). Germline V gene sequence: CDR1 LGHNA, CDR2 YNFKEQ. Trimming took 0 bases from V and 0 from J, leaving 12 bases between them. This CDR3 has 16 amino acids. The CDR3 here is CASSQDGGRPSYEQYF. In nucleotides, the CDR3 is TGTGCCAGCAGCCAAGACGGGGGTCGACCCTCCTACGAGCAGTACTTC.

Comments on this clone: A junction end diverges from the germline sequence, so it may reflect a read error. The chain has TRBV7-9 and TRBJ2-3; D remains ambiguous. CDR1 and CDR2 from the germline V gene are SEHNR and FQNEAQ (reference sequence). The CDR3 is made up of 12 amino acids. The CDR3 loop is CSSSYIPDTQYF. As DNA, the CDR3 is TGTTCCAGCAGCTATATTCCAGATACGCAGTATTTT.

The chain joins TRBV9 to TRBJ2-3; maybe TRBD2 (6 bases). The V end was cut by 2 bases, the J end by 0 bases, with 25 bases between. Germline-derived CDR1 and CDR2 are SGDLS and YYNGEE. CDR3 size: 20 residues. CDR3 sequence reads: CASSVEGLALFSASTDTQYF. The CDR3 DNA sequence: TGTGCCAGCAGCGTTGAGGGACTTGCTCTGTTCTCTGCTAGCACAGATACGCAGTATTTT.

The rearrangement joins TRBV28 to TRBJ2-5; the D is unclear. The tail of the sequence fits TRBJ2-7 better, so the J call may be wrong. The CDR3 is 11 residues long. CDR1 MDHEN and CDR2 SYDVKM come from the germline V gene. The CDR3 loop reads CASRGGYEQYF. CDR3 coding DNA: TGTGCCAGCAGAGGCGGCTACGAGCAGTACTTC.